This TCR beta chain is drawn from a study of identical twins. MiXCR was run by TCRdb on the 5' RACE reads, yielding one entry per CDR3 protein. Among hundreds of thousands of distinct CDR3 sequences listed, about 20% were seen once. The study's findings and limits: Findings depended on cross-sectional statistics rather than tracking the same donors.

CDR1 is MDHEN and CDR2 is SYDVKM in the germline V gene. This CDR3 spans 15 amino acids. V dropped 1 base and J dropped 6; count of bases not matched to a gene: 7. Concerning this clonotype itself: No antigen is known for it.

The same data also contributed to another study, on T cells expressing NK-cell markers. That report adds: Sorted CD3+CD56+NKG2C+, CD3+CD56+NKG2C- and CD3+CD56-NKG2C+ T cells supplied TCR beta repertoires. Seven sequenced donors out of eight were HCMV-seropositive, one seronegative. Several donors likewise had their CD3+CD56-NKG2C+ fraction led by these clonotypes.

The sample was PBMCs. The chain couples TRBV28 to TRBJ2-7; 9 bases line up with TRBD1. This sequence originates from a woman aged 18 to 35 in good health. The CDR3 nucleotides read TGTGCCAGCAGTTTATTAACAGGGGGCGAAGGCGAGCAGTACTTC. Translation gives CASSLLTGGEGEQYF. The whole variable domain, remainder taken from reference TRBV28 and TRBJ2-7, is DVKVTQSSRYLVKRTGEKVFLECVQDMDHENMFWYRQDPGLGLRLIYFSYDVKMKEKGDIPEGYSVSREKKERFSLILESASTNQTSMYLCASSLLTGGEGEQYFGPGTRLTVT.